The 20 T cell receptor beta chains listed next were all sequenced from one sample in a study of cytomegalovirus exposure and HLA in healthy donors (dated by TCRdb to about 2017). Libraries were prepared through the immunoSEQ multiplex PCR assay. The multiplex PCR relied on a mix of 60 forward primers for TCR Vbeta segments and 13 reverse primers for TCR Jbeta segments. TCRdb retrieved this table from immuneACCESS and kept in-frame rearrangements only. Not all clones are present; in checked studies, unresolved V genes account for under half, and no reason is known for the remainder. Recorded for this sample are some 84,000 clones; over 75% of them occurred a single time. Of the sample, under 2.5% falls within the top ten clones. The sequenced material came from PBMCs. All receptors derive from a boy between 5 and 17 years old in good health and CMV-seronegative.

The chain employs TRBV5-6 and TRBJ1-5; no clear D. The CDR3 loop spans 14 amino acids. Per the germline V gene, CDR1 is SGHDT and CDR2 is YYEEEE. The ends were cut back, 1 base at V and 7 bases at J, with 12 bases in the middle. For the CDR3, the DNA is TGTGCCAGCAGCTTGTTCGAGGATAGGCAGCCCCAGCATTTT. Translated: CASSLFEDRQPQHF.

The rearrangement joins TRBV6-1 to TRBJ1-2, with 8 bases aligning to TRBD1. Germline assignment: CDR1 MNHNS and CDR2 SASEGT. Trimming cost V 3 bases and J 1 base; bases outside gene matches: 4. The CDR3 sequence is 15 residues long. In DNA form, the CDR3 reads TGTGCCAGCAGTGAGACAGGGGACTTTAACTATGGCTACACCTTC. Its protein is CASSETGDFNYGYTF.

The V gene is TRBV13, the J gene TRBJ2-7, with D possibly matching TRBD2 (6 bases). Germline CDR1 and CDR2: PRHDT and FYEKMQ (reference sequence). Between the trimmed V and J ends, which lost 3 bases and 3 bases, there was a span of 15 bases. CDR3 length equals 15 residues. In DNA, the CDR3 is TGTGCCAGCAGCTTCTTGGGGGGAAGCAACTACGAGCAGTACTTC. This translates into CASSFLGGSNYEQYF.

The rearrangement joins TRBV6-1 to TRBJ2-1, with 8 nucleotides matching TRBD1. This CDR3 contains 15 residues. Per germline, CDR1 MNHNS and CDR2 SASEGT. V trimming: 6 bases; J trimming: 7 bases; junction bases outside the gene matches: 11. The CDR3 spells CASSLSGGFLNEQFF. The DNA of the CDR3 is TGTGCCAGCAGCCTCTCAGGGGGCTTCTTAAATGAGCAGTTCTTC.

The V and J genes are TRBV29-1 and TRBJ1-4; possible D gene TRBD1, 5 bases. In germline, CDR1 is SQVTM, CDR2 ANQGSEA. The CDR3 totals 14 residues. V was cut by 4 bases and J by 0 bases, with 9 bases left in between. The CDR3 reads CSVGVQATNEKLFF. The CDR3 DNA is TGCAGCGTTGGTGTACAGGCAACTAATGAAAAACTGTTTTTT.

This CDR3 reads CAWSVGYWGLYSNQPQHF. For the CDR3, the DNA is TGTGCCTGGAGTGTAGGGTACTGGGGCCTGTATAGCAATCAGCCCCAGCATTTT. The chain is built from TRBV30 and TRBJ1-5; tentative D call: TRBD1 (5 bases). There are 18 residues in the CDR3. The germline CDR1 and CDR2 sequences are GTSNPN and SVGIG (reference sequence). Trimming removed 0 bases at V and 0 bases at J, with 18 bases between.

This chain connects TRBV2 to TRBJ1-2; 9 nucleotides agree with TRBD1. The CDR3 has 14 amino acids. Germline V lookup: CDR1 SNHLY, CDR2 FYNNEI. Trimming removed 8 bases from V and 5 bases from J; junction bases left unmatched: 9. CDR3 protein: CASLGDGTGYGYTF. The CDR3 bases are TGTGCCAGCCTAGGTGACGGGACAGGGTATGGCTACACCTTC.

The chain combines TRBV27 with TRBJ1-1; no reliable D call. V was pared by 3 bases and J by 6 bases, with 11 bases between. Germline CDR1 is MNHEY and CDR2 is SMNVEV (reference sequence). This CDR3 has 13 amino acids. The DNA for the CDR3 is TGTGCCAGCAGTTTCCTTGGAGGGTCTGAAGCTTTCTTT. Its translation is CASSFLGGSEAFF.

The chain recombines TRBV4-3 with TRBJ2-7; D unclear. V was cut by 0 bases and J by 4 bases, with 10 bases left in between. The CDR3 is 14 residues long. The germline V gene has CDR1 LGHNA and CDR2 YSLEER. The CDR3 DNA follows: TGCGCCAGCAGCCAAGATCTCACCGCGTACGAGCAGTACTTC. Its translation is CASSQDLTAYEQYF.

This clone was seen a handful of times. Written as DNA, the CDR3 is TGCGCCAGCAGCGTGGGACAGGTTAGGGGCGAGCAGTACTTC. This codes for CASSVGQVRGEQYF. The chain carries TRBV5-1 and TRBJ2-7; 8 bases map to TRBD1. This CDR3 has 14 residues. J gave up 6 bases and V 4 bases, and 9 bases lay outside the gene matches. The germline gives CDR1 SGHRS, CDR2 YFSETQ.

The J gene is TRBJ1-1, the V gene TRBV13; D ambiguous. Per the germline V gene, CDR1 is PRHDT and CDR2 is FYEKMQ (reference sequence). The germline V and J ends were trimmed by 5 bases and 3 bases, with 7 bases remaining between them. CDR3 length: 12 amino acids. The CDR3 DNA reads TGTGCCAGCAGCATTAGATACACTGAAGCTTTCTTT. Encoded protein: CASSIRYTEAFF.

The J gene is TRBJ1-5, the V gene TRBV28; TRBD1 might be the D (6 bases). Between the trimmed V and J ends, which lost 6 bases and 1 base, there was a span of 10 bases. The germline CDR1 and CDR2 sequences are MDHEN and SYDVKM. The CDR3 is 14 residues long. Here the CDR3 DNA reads TGTGCCAGCAGAGGGGGTAACAGCAATCAGCCCCAGCATTTT. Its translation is CASRGGNSNQPQHF.

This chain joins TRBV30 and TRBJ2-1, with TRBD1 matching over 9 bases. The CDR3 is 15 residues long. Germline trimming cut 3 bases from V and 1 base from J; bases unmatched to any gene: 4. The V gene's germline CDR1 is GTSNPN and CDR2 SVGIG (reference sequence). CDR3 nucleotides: TGTGCCTGGAGGCCGACAGGGGGGTCCTACAATGAGCAGTTCTTC. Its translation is CAWRPTGGSYNEQFF.

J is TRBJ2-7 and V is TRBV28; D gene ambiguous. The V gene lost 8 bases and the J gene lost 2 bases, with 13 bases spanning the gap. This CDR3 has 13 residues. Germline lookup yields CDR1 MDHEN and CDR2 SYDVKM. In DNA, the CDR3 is TGTGCCAGCTTACCCGTCGAGACCTACGAGCAGTACTTC. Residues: CASLPVETYEQYF. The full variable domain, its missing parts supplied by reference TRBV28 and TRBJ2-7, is DVKVTQSSRYLVKRTGEKVFLECVQDMDHENMFWYRQDPGLGLRLIYFSYDVKMKEKGDIPEGYSVSREKKERFSLILESASTNQTSMYLCASLPVETYEQYFGPGTRLTVT.

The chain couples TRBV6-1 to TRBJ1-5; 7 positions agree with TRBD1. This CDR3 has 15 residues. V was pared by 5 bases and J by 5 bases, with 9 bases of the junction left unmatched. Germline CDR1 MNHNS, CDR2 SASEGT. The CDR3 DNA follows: TGTGCCAGCAGTCCCCGGGACAGATGGGATCAGCCCCAGCATTTT. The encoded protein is CASSPRDRWDQPQHF.

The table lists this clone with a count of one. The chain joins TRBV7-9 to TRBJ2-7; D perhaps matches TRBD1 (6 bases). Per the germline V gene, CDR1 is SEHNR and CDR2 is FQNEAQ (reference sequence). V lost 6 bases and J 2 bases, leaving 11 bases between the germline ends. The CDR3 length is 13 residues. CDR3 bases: TGTGCCAGCAGACAGGGTTCGACCTACGAGCAGTACTTC. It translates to CASRQGSTYEQYF.

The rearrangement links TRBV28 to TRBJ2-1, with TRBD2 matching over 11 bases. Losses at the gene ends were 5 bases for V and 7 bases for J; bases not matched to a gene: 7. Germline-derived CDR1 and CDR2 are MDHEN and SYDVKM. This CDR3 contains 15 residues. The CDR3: CASSPGTSGTNEQFF. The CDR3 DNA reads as TGTGCCAGCAGTCCCGGGACTAGCGGAACTAATGAGCAGTTCTTC.

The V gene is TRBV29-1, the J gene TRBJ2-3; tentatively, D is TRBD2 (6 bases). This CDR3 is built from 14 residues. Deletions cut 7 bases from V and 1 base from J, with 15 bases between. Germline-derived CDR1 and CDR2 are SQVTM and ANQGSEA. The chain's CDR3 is CSGSWREGTDTQYF. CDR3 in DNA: TGCAGCGGTAGCTGGCGGGAAGGCACAGATACGCAGTATTTT.

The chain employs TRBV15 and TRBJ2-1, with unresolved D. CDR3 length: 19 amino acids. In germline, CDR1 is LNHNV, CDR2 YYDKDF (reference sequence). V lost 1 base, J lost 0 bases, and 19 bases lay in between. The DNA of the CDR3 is TGTGCCACCAGCAGAGCTCTCGGTCAGGTTTTCTTCTCCTACAATGAGCAGTTCTTC. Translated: CATSRALGQVFFSYNEQFF.

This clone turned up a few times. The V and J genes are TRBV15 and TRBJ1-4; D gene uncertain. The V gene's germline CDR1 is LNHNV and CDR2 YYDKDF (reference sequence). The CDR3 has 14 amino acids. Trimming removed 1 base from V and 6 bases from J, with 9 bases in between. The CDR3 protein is CATSRGPGDEKLFF. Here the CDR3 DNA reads TGTGCCACCAGCAGAGGCCCCGGGGATGAAAAACTGTTTTTT.